Given below is one T cell receptor (beta chain) in context. The data are from a study of shared clonotypes between healthy human individuals. Method: immunoSEQ multiplex PCR; TCRdb's copy keeps in-frame clones and lacks some. The sample holds about half a million clones; 77% are singletons and the top ten take approximately 12%. This CDR3 has 14 residues. Trimming pared 4 bases from V and 4 bases from J, leaving 12 bases between. Germline CDR1 and CDR2: SGDLS and YYNGEE. This clonotype was sampled from a middle-aged woman in good health. Some clones in this sample may be carry-over from other donors' samples. Sample: PBMCs. The chain employs TRBV9 and TRBJ2-1, with a weak D call TRBD2 (6 bases). The CDR3 DNA reads TGTGCCAGCAGCAGAGTAGCGGAGTACAATGAGCAGTTCTTC. Its translation: CASSRVAEYNEQFF.